The rows below give T cell receptor beta chains drawn from one sample of a study of T-cell memory formation after mild COVID-19. TCRdb re-analysed the 5' RACE reads in MiXCR, keeping a single row per CDR3 protein. In the table there are roughly 170,000 distinct CDR3 sequences, approximately 18% of which are singletons. Sequenced: PBMCs or a T cell subset sorted from them (not recorded which). These receptors were obtained from a man aged 18 to 29 who had mild COVID-19 (a few samples of this study predate the infection). Cell type and time point are not known. The CDR3 runs from the conserved cysteine through the conserved F or W. Each record gives: V gene, J gene, clone size, D gene, CDR3 protein, CDR3 DNA. A D gene is named only where the DNA matches it firmly. The size entry is marked missing in some rows and otherwise reads once, few, many or a size class.

TRBV7-2,TRBJ2-2,-,TRBD2,CASSSGLPGELFF,TGTGCCAGCAGCTCGGGACTACCCGGGGAGCTGTTTTTT
TRBV5-1,TRBJ2-7,many,-,CASSVTETYEQYF,TGCGCCAGCAGCGTTACTGAAACCTACGAGCAGTACTTC
TRBV15,TRBJ2-3,-,-,CATSREADTQYF,TGTGCCACCAGCAGAGAAGCAGATACGCAGTATTTT
TRBV7-2,TRBJ1-1,-,-,CASSLGSLNTEAFF,TGTGCCAGCAGCTTAGGCAGCCTGAACACTGAAGCTTTCTTT
TRBV5-1,TRBJ2-5,-,-,CASSSRGQETQYF,TGCGCCAGCAGCTCACGGGGCCAAGAGACCCAGTACTTC
TRBV4-3,TRBJ2-1,few,-,CASSPWVGNYNEQFF,TGCGCCAGCAGCCCATGGGTAGGGAACTACAATGAGCAGTTCTTC
TRBV12-3/TRBV12-4,TRBJ1-5,-,TRBD1,CASSRDRGPQHF,TGTGCCAGCAGCCGGGACAGGGGGCCCCAGCATTTT
TRBV5-1,TRBJ2-7,few,TRBD2,CASSPAGGYSYEQYF,TGCGCCAGCAGCCCGGCGGGGGGTTATTCCTACGAGCAGTACTTC
TRBV27,TRBJ2-1,-,TRBD1,CASSWTGRNEQFF,TGTGCCAGCAGTTGGACAGGGCGGAATGAGCAGTTCTTC
TRBV5-1,TRBJ2-6,-,TRBD1,CASSATGAGANVLTF,TGCGCCAGCAGCGCGACAGGGGCTGGGGCCAACGTCCTGACTTTC
TRBV10-3,TRBJ2-2,few,TRBD1,CAISELSGGSAGELFF,TGTGCCATCAGTGAGTTATCAGGGGGTTCGGCCGGGGAGCTGTTTTTT
TRBV7-9,TRBJ2-3,few,TRBD2,CASSHGTSATDTQYF,TGTGCCAGCAGCCACGGGACTAGCGCAACAGATACGCAGTATTTT
TRBV7-2,TRBJ2-1,few,-,CASSPNRVGESYNEQFF,TGTGCCAGCAGCCCGAACAGGGTTGGGGAATCCTACAATGAGCAGTTCTTC